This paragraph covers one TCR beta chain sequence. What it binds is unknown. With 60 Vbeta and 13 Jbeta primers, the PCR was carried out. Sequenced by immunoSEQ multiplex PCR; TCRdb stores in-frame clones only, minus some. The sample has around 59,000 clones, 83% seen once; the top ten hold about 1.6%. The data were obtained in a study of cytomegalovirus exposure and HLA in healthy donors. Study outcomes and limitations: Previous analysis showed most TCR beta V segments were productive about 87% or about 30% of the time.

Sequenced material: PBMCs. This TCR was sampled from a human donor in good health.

CDR3 residues: CASSPGTSGRSDNEQFF. CDR3 DNA sequence: TGTGCCAGCAGCCCCGGGACTAGCGGGAGGTCCGACAATGAGCAGTTCTTC. J is TRBJ2-1 and V is TRBV7-9; 15 bases fit TRBD2. Trimming at V came to 5 bases and at J to 5 bases, leaving 7 bases not matched to a gene. CDR1 and CDR2 (germline): SEHNR, FQNEAQ (reference sequence). The CDR3 is 17 amino acids.